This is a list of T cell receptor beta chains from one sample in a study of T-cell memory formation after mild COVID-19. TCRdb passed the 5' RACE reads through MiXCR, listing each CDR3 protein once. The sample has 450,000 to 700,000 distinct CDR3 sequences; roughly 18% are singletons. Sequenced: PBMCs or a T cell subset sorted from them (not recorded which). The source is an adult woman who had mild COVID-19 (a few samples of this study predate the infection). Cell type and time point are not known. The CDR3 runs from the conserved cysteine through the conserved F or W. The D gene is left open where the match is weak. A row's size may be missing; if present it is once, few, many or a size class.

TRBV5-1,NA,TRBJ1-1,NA,CASSLGPDGRSTEAFF,TGCGCCAGCAGCTTGGGGCCGGACGGCAGGAGCACTGAAGCTTTCTTT
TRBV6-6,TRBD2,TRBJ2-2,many,CASSYPPSSGARETGELFF,TGTGCCAGCAGTTATCCCCCTAGTAGCGGGGCTCGTGAGACCGGGGAGCTGTTTTTT
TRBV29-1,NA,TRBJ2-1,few,CSVALGGGAYNEQFF,TGCAGCGTTGCTCTTGGGGGTGGGGCGTACAATGAGCAGTTCTTC
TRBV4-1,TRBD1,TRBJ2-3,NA,CASSLLTGAGTDTQYF,TGCGCCAGCAGCCTATTGACAGGGGCCGGAACAGATACGCAGTATTTT
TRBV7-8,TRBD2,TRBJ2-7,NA,CASSLPGLAREQYF,TGTGCCAGCAGCTTACCGGGACTAGCGAGAGAGCAGTACTTC
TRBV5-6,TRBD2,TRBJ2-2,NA,CASSATSGANTGELFF,TGTGCCAGCAGCGCTACTAGCGGGGCTAACACCGGGGAGCTGTTTTTT
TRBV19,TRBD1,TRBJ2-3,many,CASKDRGTDTQYF,TGTGCCAGTAAGGACAGGGGAACAGATACGCAGTATTTT
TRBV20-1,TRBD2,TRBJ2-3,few,CSARAPRNGLAGHTQYF,TGCAGTGCTAGAGCTCCCCGGAACGGACTAGCGGGTCATACGCAGTATTTT
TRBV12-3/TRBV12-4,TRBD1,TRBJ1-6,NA,CASVTGTGGLRDNSPLHF,TGTGCCAGCGTTACGGGGACAGGGGGCCTTAGGGATAATTCACCCCTCCACTTT
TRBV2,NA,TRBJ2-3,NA,CASTWGESDTQYF,TGTGCCAGCACATGGGGAGAATCAGATACGCAGTATTTT
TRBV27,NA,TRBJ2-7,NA,CASMNSGKAHEQYF,TGTGCCAGCATGAATTCGGGGAAAGCCCACGAGCAGTACTTC
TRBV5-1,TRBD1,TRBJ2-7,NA,CASSSSGQASYEQYF,TGCGCCAGCAGCTCCTCGGGACAGGCTTCCTACGAGCAGTACTTC
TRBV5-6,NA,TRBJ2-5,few,CASSPLAGAIQETQYF,TGTGCCAGCAGCCCCCTTGCGGGGGCGATCCAAGAGACCCAGTACTTC
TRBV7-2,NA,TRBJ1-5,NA,CASSWASGVNQPQHF,TGTGCCAGCAGCTGGGCGTCGGGAGTCAATCAGCCCCAGCATTTT
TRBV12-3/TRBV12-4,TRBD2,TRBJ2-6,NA,CASSPKRGGPSGANVLTF,TGTGCCAGCAGTCCGAAGCGGGGGGGTCCCTCTGGGGCCAACGTCCTGACTTTC
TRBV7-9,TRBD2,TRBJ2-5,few,CASIFGLVPQETQYF,TGTGCCAGCATCTTTGGACTAGTCCCCCAAGAGACCCAGTACTTC
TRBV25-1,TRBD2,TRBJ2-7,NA,CASSAYGTSDSYEQYF,TGTGCCAGCAGCGCATACGGGACTAGCGACTCCTACGAGCAGTACTTC
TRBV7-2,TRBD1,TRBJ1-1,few,CASSTPVTGYDTEAFF,TGTGCCAGCAGCACCCCCGTGACAGGGTACGACACTGAAGCTTTCTTT
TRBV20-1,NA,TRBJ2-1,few,CSARDLRRRGQGHNEQFF,TGCAGTGCTAGAGATCTTCGCCGGCGGGGCCAAGGCCACAATGAGCAGTTCTTC
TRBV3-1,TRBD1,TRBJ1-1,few,CASRGQGLAFF,TGTGCCAGCCGGGGACAGGGACTGGCTTTCTTT
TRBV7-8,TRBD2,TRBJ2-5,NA,CASSSETSGYQETQYF,TGTGCCAGCAGCTCCGAGACTAGCGGGTACCAAGAGACCCAGTACTTC
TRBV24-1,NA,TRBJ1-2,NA,CATSDPRGPSGYGYTF,TGTGCCACCAGTGATCCGCGAGGCCCGAGCGGCTATGGCTACACCTTC
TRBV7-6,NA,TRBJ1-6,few,CASSPRTDSRYSPLHF,TGTGCCAGCAGCCCCCGGACCGACAGTCGTTATTCACCCCTCCACTTT
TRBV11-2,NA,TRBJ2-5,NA,CASSRIGRHSQETQYF,TGTGCCAGCAGCCGAATCGGACGCCACTCACAAGAGACCCAGTACTTC
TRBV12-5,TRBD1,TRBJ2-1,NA,CASGLGGQGARDEQFF,TGTGCTAGTGGTTTGGGAGGACAGGGGGCGCGAGATGAGCAGTTCTTC
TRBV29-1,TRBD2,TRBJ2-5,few,CSFASGLGRETQYF,TGCAGCTTCGCTAGCGGGCTCGGCCGAGAGACCCAGTACTTC
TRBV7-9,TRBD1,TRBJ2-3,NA,CASSRQGSTDTQYF,TGTGCCAGCAGCAGACAGGGATCGACAGATACGCAGTATTTT
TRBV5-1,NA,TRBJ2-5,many,CASSYPSGTPVWDF,TGCGCCAGCAGCTACCCCTCCGGGACTCCCGTCTGGGACTTC
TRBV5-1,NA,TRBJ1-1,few,CASSLVPVNTEAFF,TGCGCCAGCAGCTTGGTGCCCGTGAACACTGAAGCTTTCTTT
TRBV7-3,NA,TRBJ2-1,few,CASSPFGGRYNEQFF,TGTGCCAGCAGCCCCTTCGGAGGGCGCTACAATGAGCAGTTCTTC
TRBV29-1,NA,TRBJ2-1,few,CSVDGGVDEQFF,TGCAGCGTTGATGGGGGCGTCGATGAGCAGTTCTTC
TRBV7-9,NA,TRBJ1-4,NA,CASRPTADYEKLFF,TGTGCCAGCAGACCCACGGCGGATTATGAAAAACTGTTTTTT
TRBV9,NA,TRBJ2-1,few,CASSVAIGGQGNEQFF,TGTGCCAGCAGCGTAGCTATAGGGGGTCAGGGCAATGAGCAGTTCTTC
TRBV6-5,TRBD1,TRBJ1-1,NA,CAAGRGLKSGTEAFF,TGTGCCGCTGGCAGGGGGCTGAAATCGGGGACTGAAGCTTTCTTT
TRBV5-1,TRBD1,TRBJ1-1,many,CASSLFGQGDTEAFF,TGCGCCAGCAGCTTGTTTGGACAGGGGGATACTGAAGCTTTCTTT